Included here is one T cell receptor beta chain sequence, with context. This sample stems from a study of cytomegalovirus exposure and HLA in healthy donors. From germline, CDR1 is SGHRS and CDR2 YFSETQ. The CDR3 covers 15 residues. Trimming at V came to 3 bases and at J to 3 bases, leaving 7 bases not matched to a gene. Repertoires were generated with immunoSEQ multiplex PCR, while TCRdb's copy carries only in-frame clones and drops some. The sample has some 98,000 clones; around nine tenths are singletons. The chain has TRBV5-1 and TRBJ2-7; 9 bases match TRBD1. Sample: PBMCs. The source of this sequence is a woman under 40 in good health and CMV-seronegative. The CDR3 protein is CASSSPGQGSYEQYF. The CDR3 bases are TGCGCCAGCAGCTCCCCGGGACAGGGAAGCTACGAGCAGTACTTC.